One and the same sample provided the 3 T cell receptor beta chains below, sequenced in a study of T cells after posttransplantation cyclophosphamide. TCRdb keeps only in-frame clones here, not all; method: immunoSEQ multiplex PCR. Recorded here are 15,000 to 20,000 clones, with no singletons, and the ten leading clones hold 0.54%. A marrow graft followed busulfan-fludarabine conditioning, with cyclophosphamide on days +3 and +4. The sequencing used PBMCs, collected after allogeneic stem cell transplant with posttransplant cyclophosphamide. The source is a female patient in her 30s who received an allogeneic stem cell transplant from a related donor, was CMV-positive, and had no GVHD. Some T cells could come from the graft donor.

This clone was found many times. The CDR3 reads CASSESGLFPEAFF. CDR3 nucleotides: TGTGCCAGCAGTGAATCAGGACTGTTCCCTGAAGCTTTCTTT. The chain combines TRBV25-1 with TRBJ1-1; D remains unclear. The CDR3 loop spans 14 amino acids. Per the germline V gene, CDR1 is MGHDK and CDR2 is SYGVNS. Trimming took off 1 base at V and 6 bases at J, with 12 bases between the two ends.

This clone was picked up many times. The chain has TRBV6-5 and TRBJ2-7; a possible D gene is TRBD1 (6 bases). With 6 bases removed from V and 4 bases from J, the gap between germline ends came to 16 bases. Per the germline V gene, CDR1 is MNHEY and CDR2 is SVGAGI. The CDR3 is 14 residues long. The DNA for the CDR3 is TGTGCCAGCAGACACGACAGGAAGGGATACGAGCAGTACTTC. Amino acids: CASRHDRKGYEQYF.

This clone was recorded at least ten times. The gene calls are TRBV5-1 and TRBJ2-2; 10 positions agree with TRBD1. The trim removed 4 bases at V and 2 bases at J, leaving 5 bases unmatched. This CDR3 is built from 16 residues. Germline-derived CDR1 and CDR2 are SGHRS and YFSETQ. The CDR3 DNA reads as TGCGCCAGCAGCGCCGGGACAGGGGCTAACACCGGGGAGCTGTTTTTT. Its translation is CASSAGTGANTGELFF.